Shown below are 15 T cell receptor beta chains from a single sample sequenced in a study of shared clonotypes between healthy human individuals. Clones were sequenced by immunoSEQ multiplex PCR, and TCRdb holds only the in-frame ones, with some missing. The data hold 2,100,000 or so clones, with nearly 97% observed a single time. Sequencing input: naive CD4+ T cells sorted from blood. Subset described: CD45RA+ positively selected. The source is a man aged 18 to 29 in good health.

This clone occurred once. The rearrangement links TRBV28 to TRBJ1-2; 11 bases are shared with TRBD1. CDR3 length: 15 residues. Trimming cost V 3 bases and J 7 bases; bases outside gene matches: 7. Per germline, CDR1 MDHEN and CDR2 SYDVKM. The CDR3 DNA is TGTGCCAGCAGTTTTGGGACAGGGGGAAAAAGTGGCTACACCTTC. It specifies CASSFGTGGKSGYTF.

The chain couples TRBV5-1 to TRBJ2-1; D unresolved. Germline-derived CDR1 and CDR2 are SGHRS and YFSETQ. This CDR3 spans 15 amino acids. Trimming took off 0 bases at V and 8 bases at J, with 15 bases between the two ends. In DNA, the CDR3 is TGCGCCAGCAGCTTGGAGGCCCAGATCGTCGATGAGCAGTTCTTC. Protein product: CASSLEAQIVDEQFF.

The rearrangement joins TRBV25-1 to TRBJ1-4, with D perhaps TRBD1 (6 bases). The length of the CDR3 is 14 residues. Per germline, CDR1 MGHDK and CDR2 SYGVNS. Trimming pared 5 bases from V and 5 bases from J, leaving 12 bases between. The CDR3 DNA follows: TGTGCCAGCAGTCTCGGGGGCCAAAATGAAAAACTGTTTTTT. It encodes CASSLGGQNEKLFF.

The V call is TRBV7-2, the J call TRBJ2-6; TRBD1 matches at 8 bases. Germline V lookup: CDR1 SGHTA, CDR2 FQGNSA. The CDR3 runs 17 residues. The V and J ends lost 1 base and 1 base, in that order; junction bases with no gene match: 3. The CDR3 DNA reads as TGTGCCAGCAGCTTAGTCGGACAGGGATCTGGGGCCAACGTCCTGACTTTC. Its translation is CASSLVGQGSGANVLTF.

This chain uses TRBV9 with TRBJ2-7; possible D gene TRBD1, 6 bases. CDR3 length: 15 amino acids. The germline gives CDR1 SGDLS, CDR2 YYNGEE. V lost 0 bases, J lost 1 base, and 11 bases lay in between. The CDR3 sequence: CASSVGLGQSYEQYF. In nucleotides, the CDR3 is TGTGCCAGCAGCGTAGGTCTTGGACAGTCCTACGAGCAGTACTTC.

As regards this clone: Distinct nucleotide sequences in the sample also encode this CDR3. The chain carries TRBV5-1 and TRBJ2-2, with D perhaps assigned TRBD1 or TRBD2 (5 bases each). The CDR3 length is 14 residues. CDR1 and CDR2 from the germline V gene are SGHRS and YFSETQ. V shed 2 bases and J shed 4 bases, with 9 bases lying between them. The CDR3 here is CASSLEGSTGELFF. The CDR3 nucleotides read TGCGCCAGCAGCTTAGAGGGGTCCACCGGGGAGCTGTTTTTT. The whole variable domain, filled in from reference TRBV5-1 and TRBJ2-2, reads KAGVTQTPRYLIKTRGQQVTLSCSPISGHRSVSWYQQTPGQGLQFLFEYFSETQRNKGNFPGRFSGRQFSNSRSEMNVSTLELGDSALYLCASSLEGSTGELFFGEGSRLTVL.

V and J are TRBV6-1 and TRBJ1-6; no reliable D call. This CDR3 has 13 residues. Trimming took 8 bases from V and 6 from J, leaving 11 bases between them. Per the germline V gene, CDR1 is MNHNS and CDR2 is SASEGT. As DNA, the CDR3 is TGTGCCAGCGAAACTAAGGGTAATTCACCCCTCCACTTT. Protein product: CASETKGNSPLHF.

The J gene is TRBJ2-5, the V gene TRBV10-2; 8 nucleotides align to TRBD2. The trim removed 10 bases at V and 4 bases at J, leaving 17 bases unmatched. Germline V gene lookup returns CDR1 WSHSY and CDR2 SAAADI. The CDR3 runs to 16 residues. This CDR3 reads CATYVDGRAGGETQYF. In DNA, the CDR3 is TGCGCCACCTATGTGGACGGGAGGGCCGGGGGAGAGACCCAGTACTTC.

CDR3 in amino acids: CASSPSQILGAKNIQYF. CDR3 sequence (DNA): TGTGCCAGCAGTCCCTCCCAGATCCTGGGGGCCAAAAACATTCAGTACTTC. V usage is TRBV27 and J usage is TRBJ2-4, with D uncertain. Germline loops: CDR1 MNHEY, CDR2 SMNVEV (reference sequence). V was clipped by 5 bases and J by 1 base, with 18 bases between them. The CDR3 loop spans 17 amino acids.

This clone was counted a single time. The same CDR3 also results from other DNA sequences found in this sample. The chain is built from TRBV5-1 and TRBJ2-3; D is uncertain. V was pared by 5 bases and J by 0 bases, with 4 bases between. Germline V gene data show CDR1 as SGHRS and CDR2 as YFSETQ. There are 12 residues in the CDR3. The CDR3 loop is CASRVSTDTQYF. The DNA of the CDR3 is TGCGCCAGCAGGGTCAGCACAGATACGCAGTATTTT.

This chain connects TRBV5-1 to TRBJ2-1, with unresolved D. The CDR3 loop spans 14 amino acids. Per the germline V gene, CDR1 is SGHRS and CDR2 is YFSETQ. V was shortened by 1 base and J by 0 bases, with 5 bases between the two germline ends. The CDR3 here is CASSLKSSYNEQFF. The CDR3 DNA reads TGCGCCAGCAGCTTGAAAAGCTCCTACAATGAGCAGTTCTTC. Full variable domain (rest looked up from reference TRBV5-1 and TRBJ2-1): KAGVTQTPRYLIKTRGQQVTLSCSPISGHRSVSWYQQTPGQGLQFLFEYFSETQRNKGNFPGRFSGRQFSNSRSEMNVSTLELGDSALYLCASSLKSSYNEQFFGPGTRLTVL.

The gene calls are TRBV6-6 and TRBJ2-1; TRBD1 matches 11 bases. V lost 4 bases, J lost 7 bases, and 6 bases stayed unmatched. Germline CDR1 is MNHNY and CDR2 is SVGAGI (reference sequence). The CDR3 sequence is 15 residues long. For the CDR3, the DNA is TGTGCCAGCAGTTCCAAGGACAGGGGGCTTAATGAGCAGTTCTTC. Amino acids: CASSSKDRGLNEQFF.

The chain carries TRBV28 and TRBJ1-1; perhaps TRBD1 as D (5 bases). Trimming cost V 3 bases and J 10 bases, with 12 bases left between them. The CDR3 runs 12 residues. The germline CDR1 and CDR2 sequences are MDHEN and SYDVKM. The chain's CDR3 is CASSFSGARAFF. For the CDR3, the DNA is TGTGCCAGCAGTTTTTCCGGGGCCCGAGCTTTCTTT.

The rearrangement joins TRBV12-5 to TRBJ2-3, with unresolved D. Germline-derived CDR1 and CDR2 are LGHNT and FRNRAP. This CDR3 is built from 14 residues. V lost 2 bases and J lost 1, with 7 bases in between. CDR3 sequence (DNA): TGTGCTAGTGGTTTGATGGACGGCACAGATACGCAGTATTTT. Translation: CASGLMDGTDTQYF.

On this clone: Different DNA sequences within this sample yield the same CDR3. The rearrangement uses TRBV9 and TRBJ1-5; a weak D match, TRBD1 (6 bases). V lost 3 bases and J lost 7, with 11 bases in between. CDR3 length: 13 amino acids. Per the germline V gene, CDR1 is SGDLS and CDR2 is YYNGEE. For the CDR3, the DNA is TGTGCCAGCAGCGCACAGGGCGGACAGCCCCAGCATTTT. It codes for CASSAQGGQPQHF.